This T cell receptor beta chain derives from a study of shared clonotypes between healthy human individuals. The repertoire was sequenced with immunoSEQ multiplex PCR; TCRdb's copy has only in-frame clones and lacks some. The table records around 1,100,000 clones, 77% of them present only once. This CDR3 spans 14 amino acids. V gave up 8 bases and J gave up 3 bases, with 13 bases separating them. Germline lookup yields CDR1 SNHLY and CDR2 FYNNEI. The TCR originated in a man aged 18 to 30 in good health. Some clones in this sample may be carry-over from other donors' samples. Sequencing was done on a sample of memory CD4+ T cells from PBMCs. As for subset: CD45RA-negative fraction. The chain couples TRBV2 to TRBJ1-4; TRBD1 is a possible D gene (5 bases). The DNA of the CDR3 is TGTGCCAGCGCTCTGGGGCTAGCTAATGAAAAACTGTTTTTT. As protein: CASALGLANEKLFF. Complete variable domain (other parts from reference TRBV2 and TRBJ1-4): EPEVTQTPSHQVTQMGQEVILRCVPISNHLYFYWYRQILGQKVEFLVSFYNNEISEKSEIFDDQFSVERPDGSNFTLKIRSTKLEDSAMYFCASALGLANEKLFFGSGTQLSVL.